This entry is about one T cell receptor (beta chain). Given a much more abundant clone one base away, this may be a read error. These data come from a study of kidney transplant recipient with SARS-CoV-2 infection. One entry per CDR3 protein, called by TCRdb with MiXCR from the reads. The sample carries under 250,000 distinct CDR3 sequences, more than 25% recorded once. The CDR3 loop spans 17 amino acids. Trimming shortened V by 5 bases and J by 4 bases, and 23 bases separated the two germline ends. The germline V gene encodes CDR1 KGHSY and CDR2 FQNENV. The sample here was a blood sample, taken at baseline and between days 110 and 120 from a kidney transplant recipient. The chain is built from TRBV16 and TRBJ1-2, with D unresolved. The clonotype was recovered from a male patient aged 25 to 39 who had COVID-19 and was a kidney transplant recipient. Some T cells may be transferred from the graft donor. CDR3 residues: CASSFSLVVRETYGYTF. CDR3 DNA sequence: TGTGCCAGCAGCTTTAGCCTGGTCGTTAGAGAGACCTATGGCTACACCTTC.